This T cell receptor (beta chain) comes out of a study of blood T cell repertoires in COVID-19. Trimming removed 5 bases at V and 9 bases at J, with 11 bases between. This CDR3 has 13 amino acids. Using immunoSEQ multiplex PCR, the repertoire was profiled, and TCRdb retains in-frame clones only, with some absent. The table has under 200,000 clones, roughly 90% seen once. Recovered Cohort 3 donors showed two negative PCRs, clearance, or symptom resolution. The sequence was obtained from a woman aged 18-29 years who had recovered from COVID-19. Material for sequencing was PBMCs or T cells enriched from blood (not recorded which). This chain joins TRBV12-3 or TRBV12-4 and TRBJ1-6; D gene ambiguous. CDR3 sequence: CASSPPRGSPLHF. Written as DNA, the CDR3 is TGTGCCAGCAGTCCCCCTCGGGGTTCACCCCTCCACTTT.